The clone carrying this T cell receptor beta chain appeared once. The record originates from a study of blood T cell repertoires in COVID-19. Study at large: COVID-19 samples, acute and convalescent, were from the United States, Italy and Spain. The cDNA or gDNA used as material had been derived from T cells, B-cell-depleted T cells, or PBMCs.

Between the trimmed V and J ends, which lost 4 bases and 5 bases, there was a span of 11 bases. The CDR3 has 13 amino acids. The germline gives CDR1 SSHAT, CDR2 FNYEAQ (reference sequence). Source study methods: Amplifying reference gene primers gave estimates of nucleated cell counts. Assay used: immunoSEQ multiplex PCR; TCRdb lists only in-frame clones, some missing. The DNA was the basis for D and trimming; V, J and clone size are from that table. The profile shows 130,000 to 150,000 clones, approximately 82% of them singletons. The source material was peripheral blood. The chain couples TRBV7-7 to TRBJ2-5; D is unresolved. The clonotype comes from a man aged 60 to 69 with active or convalescent COVID-19. The CDR3 DNA follows: TGTGCCAGCAGCTATAACCTCGGGGAGACCCAGTACTTC. This encodes CASSYNLGETQYF.